The following is a TCR beta chain sequence with its context. PCR employed 60 Vbeta and 13 Jbeta primers. Sequencing used immunoSEQ multiplex PCR; TCRdb keeps in-frame clones, though not all of them. The profile shows 100,000 to 150,000 clones, approximately 87% of them singletons. The sample comes from a study of cytomegalovirus exposure and HLA in healthy donors. While unrecorded immune exposures were likely, the donors were nominally healthy when sampled. The specimen was PBMCs. The TCR comes from a man aged 40-50 years in good health and CMV-seronegative.

The CDR3 protein is CASSLWGGNHYEQYF. CDR3 bases: TGTGCCAGCAGCTTGTGGGGGGGAAATCACTACGAGCAGTACTTC. V and J are TRBV5-5 and TRBJ2-7; 7 bases agree with TRBD2. The CDR3 length is 15 residues. Germline trimming cut 1 base from V and 3 bases from J; bases unmatched to any gene: 7. Germline values: CDR1 SGHKS, CDR2 YYEKEE (reference sequence).